These 32 T cell receptor beta chains were all obtained from the same sample, sequenced in a study of low-dose radiotherapy and immunotherapy resistance in tumors. Specified time point: after trial treatment. The treatment: LDRT plus nivolumab, ipilimumab, low-dose cyclophosphamide and aspirin (RACIN trial). TRAV- and TRBV-specific primers were used for first-strand cDNA, which covered alpha and beta chains. The PCR that amplified TCRs ran for around 21 cycles, relying on a constant-region primer and a V-primer adapter. TCRdb itself ran the reads through MiXCR, one entry per CDR3 protein. The sample gives around 80,000 distinct CDR3 sequences, under 20% of which show up once; less than 1.5% is in the top ten. The sequenced sample was PBMCs, obtained after low-dose radiotherapy plus immunotherapy. The receptor source for this set is a male donor with prostate cancer.

This clonotype was detected only a few times. In DNA form, the CDR3 reads TGTGCCAGCAGCCGGGACATCGACAATGAGCAGTTCTTC. Residues: CASSRDIDNEQFF. V and J are TRBV7-3 and TRBJ2-1; possibly TRBD1 for D (6 bases). CDR1 and CDR2 from the germline V gene are SGHTA and FQGTGA. This CDR3 region has 13 residues. V was trimmed by 5 bases and J by 5 bases, leaving 10 bases between them.

The table lists this clonotype with many counts. This rearrangement joins TRBV6-5 to TRBJ2-1; 13 positions match TRBD2. The junction had 11 bases not matched to a gene; V was cut back by 0 bases and J by 6 bases. CDR1 is MNHEY, CDR2 SVGAGI, per germline. The CDR3 extends over 19 amino acids. CDR3 nucleotide sequence: TGTGCCAGCAGTTACTCCCGCCTGACCGGGACTAGCGGGACCAATGAGCAGTTCTTC. Translating gives CASSYSRLTGTSGTNEQFF.

This clonotype was observed at least ten times. This chain connects TRBV19 to TRBJ2-7; TRBD1 aligns across 9 bases. The germline V gene encodes CDR1 LNHDA and CDR2 SQIVND (reference sequence). V shed 5 bases, J shed 1 base, and the junction held 9 bases outside the gene matches. There are 16 residues in the CDR3. CDR3 in DNA: TGTGCCAGTAGTCCATTCGGGACAGGGAATTCCTACGAGCAGTACTTC. It specifies CASSPFGTGNSYEQYF.

This clonotype has a count of ten or more. V usage is TRBV6-2 or TRBV6-3 and J usage is TRBJ2-7; a possible D gene is TRBD2 (5 bases). This CDR3 spans 14 amino acids. Looked up from germline, CDR1 is MNHEY and CDR2 is SVGEGT. V lost 4 bases and J 1 base, leaving 11 bases between the germline ends. The CDR3 loop reads CASSWAGESYEQYF. In nucleotides, the CDR3 is TGTGCCAGCAGTTGGGCCGGGGAGTCCTACGAGCAGTACTTC.

At least ten counts were recorded for this clonotype. This chain connects TRBV18 to TRBJ1-1, with 7 bases matching TRBD1. Germline V gives CDR1 KGHSH, CDR2 LQKENI. With 0 bases clipped from V and 1 base from J, the junction kept 2 bases outside the gene matches. The CDR3 runs 15 residues. CDR3 loop: CASSPPGQQNTEAFF. CDR3 in DNA: TGTGCCAGCTCACCACCGGGACAGCAGAACACTGAAGCTTTCTTT.

In its sample, this clonotype was seen many times. The V and J genes are TRBV4-3 and TRBJ1-2, with a possible D match to TRBD1 (5 bases). V dropped 3 bases and J dropped 6 bases, with 8 bases sitting between them. Germline CDR1 reads LGHNA; CDR2 reads YSLEER. CDR3 length: 12 amino acids. The CDR3 loop is CASSHGGDGYTF. CDR3 DNA sequence: TGCGCCAGCAGCCACGGGGGGGATGGCTACACCTTC.

This clonotype has more than one count but fewer than ten. This chain links TRBV2 with TRBJ1-1; perhaps TRBD1 as D (5 bases). The V and J ends lost 5 bases and 0 bases respectively, with 10 bases between them. The germline CDR1 and CDR2 sequences are SNHLY and FYNNEI. This CDR3 spans 14 amino acids. The CDR3 sequence: CASSRTGLNTEAFF. The CDR3 DNA reads TGTGCCAGCAGTAGAACAGGTCTGAACACTGAAGCTTTCTTT. The variable domain in full, with the rest retrieved from reference TRBV2 and TRBJ1-1, is EPEVTQTPSHQVTQMGQEVILRCVPISNHLYFYWYRQILGQKVEFLVSFYNNEISEKSEIFDDQFSVERPDGSNFTLKIRSTKLEDSAMYFCASSRTGLNTEAFFGQGTRLTVV.

This clonotype was found many times. The gene calls are TRBV19 and TRBJ2-7, with TRBD1 identical over 7 bases. Trimming cost V 3 bases and J 0 bases; bases outside gene matches: 5. This CDR3 is built from 15 residues. The germline CDR1 and CDR2 sequences are LNHDA and SQIVND (reference sequence). The CDR3 region is CASSIKGGHSYEQYF. The CDR3 DNA reads TGTGCCAGTAGTATTAAAGGGGGCCACTCCTACGAGCAGTACTTC.

This clonotype has a count of ten or more. CDR3 DNA: TGTGCCAGCAGCTTAGATGTTCCGGGACAATACTATGGCTACACCTTC. Protein sequence: CASSLDVPGQYYGYTF. The chain carries TRBV7-9 and TRBJ1-2, with D perhaps matching TRBD1 (6 bases). The CDR3 sequence is 16 residues long. Germline lookup yields CDR1 SEHNR and CDR2 FQNEAQ (reference sequence). V was trimmed by 1 base and J by 3 bases, leaving 15 bases between them. The variable domain in full, with the rest retrieved from reference TRBV7-9 and TRBJ1-2, is DTGVSQNPRHKITKRGQNVTFRCDPISEHNRLYWYRQTLGQGPEFLTYFQNEAQLEKSRLLSDRFSAERPKGSFSTLEIQRTEQGDSAMYLCASSLDVPGQYYGYTFGSGTRLTVV.

The chain employs TRBV27 and TRBJ2-3, with TRBD2 matching over 9 bases. Germline V gene lookup returns CDR1 MNHEY and CDR2 SMNVEV (reference sequence). Germline trimming cut 5 bases from V and 6 bases from J; bases unmatched to any gene: 12. This CDR3 has 16 amino acids. The CDR3 sequence: CASSPAGGTSIDTQYF. CDR3 bases: TGTGCCAGCAGTCCGGCGGGGGGGACTAGCATCGATACGCAGTATTTT.

With respect to this clonotype: With a far larger clone one base away, a read error is the likely cause. This chain links TRBV28 with TRBJ2-7; TRBD2 aligns across 10 bases. Unmatched junction bases numbered 19, after V lost 7 bases and J lost 7 bases. This CDR3 comprises 17 residues. Looked up from germline, CDR1 is MDHEN and CDR2 is SYDVKM. DNA for the CDR3: TGTGCCAGCACCTCTAGCGGGAGTGAGAGCTCCTACAATGAGCAGTACTTC. This sequence encodes CASTSSGSESSYNEQYF.

This clonotype was counted many times. This chain connects TRBV5-4 to TRBJ2-5; 16 bases line up with TRBD2. Unmatched junction bases numbered 3, after V lost 0 bases and J lost 4 bases. The CDR3 loop spans 17 amino acids. Germline V CDR1 and CDR2: SGHNT, YYREEE (reference sequence). The CDR3 DNA reads TGTGCCAGCAGCTTGGGGGGACTAGCGGGAGGGTTAGAGACCCAGTACTTC. This encodes CASSLGGLAGGLETQYF.

This clonotype was counted many times. This CDR3 reads CASSPTELSLYYEQYF. The CDR3 DNA is TGTGCCAGCTCACCGACCGAGCTCTCACTGTACTACGAGCAGTACTTC. The chain has TRBV18 and TRBJ2-7; D gene unclear. The germline gives CDR1 KGHSH, CDR2 LQKENI. The germline V and J ends were trimmed by 3 bases and 3 bases, with 18 bases remaining between them. This CDR3 is built from 16 residues.

This clonotype has a handful of counts. The chain carries TRBV11-2 and TRBJ2-1, with 7 bases matching TRBD2. V gave up 1 base and J gave up 9 bases; unmatched junction bases: 3. There are 13 residues in the CDR3. Germline V CDR1 and CDR2: SGHAT, FQNNGV. The CDR3 protein is CASSLGERGEQFF. As DNA, the CDR3 is TGTGCCAGCAGCTTAGGTGAGCGGGGTGAGCAGTTCTTC.

The table lists this clonotype with many counts. The gene calls are TRBV12-3 or TRBV12-4 and TRBJ1-3; weak D call: TRBD1 (5 bases). The V gene lost 4 bases and the J gene lost 0 bases, with 10 bases spanning the gap. This CDR3 has 15 amino acids. Here the CDR3 reads CASSWGRSSGNTIYF. The CDR3 nucleotides read TGTGCCAGCAGTTGGGGCAGGAGCTCTGGAAACACCATATATTTT.

This clonotype was detected many times. J is TRBJ2-7 and V is TRBV28; the D gene is possibly TRBD1 (6 bases). The CDR3 consists of 15 residues. V lost 5 bases, J lost 4 bases, and 18 bases lay in between. The germline CDR1 and CDR2 sequences are MDHEN and SYDVKM. The CDR3 spells CASSPRGSATYEQYF. CDR3 coding DNA: TGTGCCAGCAGTCCCAGGGGCTCAGCTACATACGAGCAGTACTTC.

This chain connects TRBV24-1 to TRBJ2-3; TRBD2 aligns across 7 bases. The CDR3 loop spans 11 amino acids. Trimming took 9 bases from V and 4 from J; bases not matched to a gene: 0. Germline values: CDR1 KGHDR, CDR2 SFDVKD. The CDR3 is CATAGADTQYF. Here the CDR3 DNA reads TGTGCCACCGCGGGGGCAGATACGCAGTATTTT.

With regard to this clonotype: With a far larger clone one base away, a read error is the likely cause. The rearrangement uses TRBV5-3 and TRBJ2-2; 9 bases line up with TRBD2. TRBV5-3 is an open reading frame whose function is uncertain. CDR3 length: 17 amino acids. For the CDR3, the DNA is TGTGCCAGCAGCTTACCTAGCGGGATGGCCAGCGCCGGGGAGCTGTTTTTT. Its protein product is CASSLPSGMASAGELFF.

This clonotype was observed at least ten times. This rearrangement joins TRBV7-2 to TRBJ2-3; TRBD2 matches at 11 bases. Trimming took 5 bases from V and 4 from J; bases not matched to a gene: 8. This CDR3 is built from 16 residues. Germline loops: CDR1 SGHTA, CDR2 FQGNSA. DNA for the CDR3: TGTGCCAGCAGCCCTAGGTTAGCGGGAGGGGCAGATACGCAGTATTTT. Encoded protein: CASSPRLAGGADTQYF.

This clonotype was recorded many times. This chain joins TRBV21-1 and TRBJ2-7. TRBV21-1 is a pseudogene segment. The CDR3 length is 15 residues. In DNA form, the CDR3 reads TGTGCCAGCAGCAAAGATACGTCCGATTATTACGAGCAGTACTTC. It yields the protein CASSKDTSDYYEQYF.

This clonotype was seen ten or more times. This rearrangement joins TRBV28 to TRBJ2-2, with 14 bases matching TRBD2. This CDR3 comprises 18 residues. The V gene's germline CDR1 is MDHEN and CDR2 SYDVKM. Trimming took 6 bases from V and 6 from J; bases not matched to a gene: 12. The CDR3 sequence: CASRNPGLAGVESGELFF. CDR3 DNA sequence: TGTGCCAGCAGAAACCCGGGACTAGCGGGAGTAGAATCCGGGGAGCTGTTTTTT.

This clonotype appeared many times. The rearrangement links TRBV28 to TRBJ2-5; possibly TRBD1 for D (6 bases). The germline CDR1 and CDR2 sequences are MDHEN and SYDVKM. Trimming left V 5 bases short and J 1 base short, with 11 bases between. This CDR3 region has 14 residues. CDR3 in amino acids: CASSPAGVQETQYF. CDR3 in DNA: TGTGCCAGCAGTCCCGCAGGGGTCCAAGAGACCCAGTACTTC.

This clonotype was counted between two and nine times. The rearrangement uses TRBV5-1 and TRBJ2-1; D might be TRBD2 (5 bases). Deletions cut 7 bases from V and 6 bases from J, with 17 bases between. There are 14 residues in the CDR3. Germline-derived CDR1 and CDR2 are SGHRS and YFSETQ. CDR3 protein: CASSLSGLSNEQFF. The CDR3 DNA reads as TGCGCCAGCTCCCTCTCAGGACTTAGCAATGAGCAGTTCTTC. The full variable domain, its missing parts supplied by reference TRBV5-1 and TRBJ2-1, is KAGVTQTPRYLIKTRGQQVTLSCSPISGHRSVSWYQQTPGQGLQFLFEYFSETQRNKGNFPGRFSGRQFSNSRSEMNVSTLELGDSALYLCASSLSGLSNEQFFGPGTRLTVL.

This clonotype was recorded at least ten times. The genes are TRBV9 and TRBJ2-2; no definite D call. This CDR3 contains 14 residues. V lost 0 bases to trimming and J lost 6 bases, with 9 bases between them. In germline, CDR1 is SGDLS, CDR2 YYNGEE. CDR3 amino acids: CASSVEGAPGELFF. As DNA, the CDR3 is TGTGCCAGCAGCGTAGAAGGAGCCCCCGGGGAGCTGTTTTTT.

On this clonotype itself: The junction departs from the called germline gene at one end, perhaps through a read error. CDR3: CTSSRDPPNEQFF. DNA of the CDR3: TGTACCAGCTCCCGGGACCCCCCCAACGAGCAGTTCTTC. The chain employs TRBV28 and TRBJ2-1; D is possibly TRBD1 or TRBD2 (5 bases each). Germline V gives CDR1 MDHEN, CDR2 SYDVKM. CDR3 size: 13 residues.

This clonotype has ten or more counts. The chain's CDR3 is CASRNRGMNTEAFF. CDR3 DNA: TGTGCCAGCAGGAACAGAGGAATGAACACTGAAGCTTTCTTT. The rearrangement uses TRBV28 and TRBJ1-1; D unclear. Per the germline V gene, CDR1 is MDHEN and CDR2 is SYDVKM. The CDR3 extends over 14 amino acids. V lost 6 bases and J lost 0, with 11 bases in between.

This clonotype was detected a few times. This chain uses TRBV5-1 with TRBJ2-3; the match to TRBD1 covers 7 bases. Germline V lookup: CDR1 SGHRS, CDR2 YFSETQ. The ends lost 1 base at V and 0 bases at J; junction bases unmatched: 5. The CDR3 sequence is 16 residues long. The CDR3 DNA follows: TGCGCCAGCAGCTTGAGGTGGGACAGTAGCACAGATACGCAGTATTTT. Its protein product is CASSLRWDSSTDTQYF.

The rearrangement uses TRBV27 and TRBJ1-6, with 8 nucleotides matching TRBD1. V shed 0 bases and J 7 bases; nucleotides not matched to a gene: 2. Germline CDR1 and CDR2: MNHEY and SMNVEV (reference sequence). The CDR3 extends over 15 amino acids. CDR3 protein: CASSLSHRGNSPLHF. CDR3 bases: TGTGCCAGCAGTTTATCTCACAGGGGGAATTCACCCCTCCACTTT.

This clonotype was seen repeatedly, ten times or more. J is TRBJ2-3 and V is TRBV7-2; 9 bases line up with TRBD2. The CDR3 covers 13 residues. V was clipped by 8 bases and J by 9 bases; unmatched bases: 9. Germline CDR1 and CDR2: SGHTA and FQGNSA. CDR3 nucleotide sequence: TGTGCCAGCGAAACCAATAGCGGGAGAACGCAGTATTTT. Translation: CASETNSGRTQYF.

Worth noting for this clonotype: A far larger clone is off by one base, so a read error is likely. The chain combines TRBV28 with TRBJ2-4, with TRBD1 matching over 7 bases. With V trimmed by 7 bases and J by 13 bases, 16 bases remained unmatched. This CDR3 region has 14 residues. The germline V gene has CDR1 MDHEN and CDR2 SYDVKM. The CDR3, as DNA: TGTGCCAGCAACTCTCCGGGACAGCTAAATGAGCAGTACTTC. Its protein is CASNSPGQLNEQYF.

This clonotype was counted at least ten times. V and J are TRBV18 and TRBJ2-7; D is possibly TRBD1 or TRBD2 (5 bases each). Deletions cut 5 bases from V and 3 bases from J, with 14 bases between. CDR1 is KGHSH, CDR2 LQKENI, per germline. This CDR3 spans 14 amino acids. The CDR3 protein is CASSIGTSNYEQYF. CDR3 coding DNA: TGTGCCAGCTCAATAGGGACCTCCAACTACGAGCAGTACTTC.

This clonotype was observed at least ten times. This chain joins TRBV27 and TRBJ1-2, with D possibly TRBD1 on 5 matching bases. This CDR3 has 20 amino acids. Trimming took off 2 bases at V and 4 bases at J, with 29 bases between the two ends. The germline V gene encodes CDR1 MNHEY and CDR2 SMNVEV (reference sequence). The CDR3 coding sequence is TGTGCCAGCAGTTTAGGATCGATGGGGGTTAGCAGCCGCAAACTCTATGGCTACACCTTC. This encodes CASSLGSMGVSSRKLYGYTF.